This is a list of T cell receptor beta chains from one sample in a study of blood T cell repertoires in COVID-19. Sequencing was performed with immunoSEQ multiplex PCR; in TCRdb, only in-frame clones are kept and a portion is missing. The sample has about 210,000 clones; roughly 89% are singletons. The material sequenced was peripheral blood. All receptors come from a man between 60 and 75 years old who had recovered from COVID-19. Both conserved end residues are part of each CDR3. Fields, in order: CDR3 length, V gene, J gene, D gene, clone size, CDR3 DNA, CDR3 protein. The D gene is left open where the match is weak. A row's size may be missing; if present it is once, few, many or a size class.

16	TRBV18	TRBJ1-2	TRBD1	-	TGTGCCAGCTCACCACCGGGACAGACCCTTTTCTATGGCTACACCTTC	CASSPPGQTLFYGYTF
15	TRBV5-1	TRBJ2-1	TRBD1	-	TGCGCCAGCGGGCGGACAGGGGGCTCCTACAATGAGCAGTTCTTC	CASGRTGGSYNEQFF
16	TRBV4-3	TRBJ2-3	TRBD2	-	TGCGCCAGCAGCCAAGATTTCGGGGGGGGGCTGAGCACGCAGTATTTT	CASSQDFGGGLSTQYF
17	TRBV4-2	TRBJ2-5	TRBD2	-	TGTGCCAGCAGCCCTGGGACTAGCGGGGGGTACCAAGAGACCCAGTACTTC	CASSPGTSGGYQETQYF
15	TRBV6-6	TRBJ2-7	-	-	TGTGCCAGCAGCTTACAGGGGACTTCAACCTACGAGCAGTACTTC	CASSLQGTSTYEQYF
13	TRBV5-1	TRBJ2-7	TRBD1	-	TGCGCCAGCGGAACTACAGGGGATCGCGAGCAGTACTTC	CASGTTGDREQYF
13	TRBV28	TRBJ1-2	-	-	TGTGCCAGCAGCCTAACAGTAACCTATGGCTACACCTTC	CASSLTVTYGYTF
14	TRBV9	TRBJ2-1	TRBD2	-	TGTGCCAGCAGCGTAGGGGGACTAGCTCATGAGCAGTTCTTC	CASSVGGLAHEQFF
13	TRBV15	TRBJ1-1	-	once	TGTGCCACCAGCGAGGGTATATCCACTGAAGCTTTCTTT	CATSEGISTEAFF
15	TRBV15	TRBJ2-7	TRBD1	-	TGTGCCACCAGCAGAGATCCGGGACAGGGTTACGAGCAGTACTTC	CATSRDPGQGYEQYF
15	TRBV30	TRBJ1-5	-	-	TGTGCCTGGAGCCCGGGGGGTGTAAGAAATCAGCCCCAGCATTTT	CAWSPGGVRNQPQHF
15	TRBV5-4	TRBJ2-1	-	few	TGTGCCAGCAGCAAAACAGGACCTACCTACAATGAGCAGTTCTTC	CASSKTGPTYNEQFF
14	TRBV19	TRBJ1-2	TRBD1	-	TGTGCCAGTAGTGGCAGGGACAGACACTATGGCTACACCTTC	CASSGRDRHYGYTF
16	TRBV5-1	TRBJ2-6	TRBD2	-	TGCGCCAGCAGCTTGAACGGGGGGGCCGGGGCCAACGTCCTGACTTTC	CASSLNGGAGANVLTF
16	TRBV7-2	TRBJ2-2	TRBD2	-	TGTGCCAGCAGCGGACGGGGTAGCGGGAATCTCGGGGAGCTGTTTTTT	CASSGRGSGNLGELFF
16	TRBV19	TRBJ1-2	-	-	TGTGCCAGTAGTCATGGTCGGCAGAGATCTTGGAGGGGCTACACCTTC	CASSHGRQRSWRGYTF
13	TRBV18	TRBJ1-2	TRBD1	-	TGTGCCAGCTCACTGACAGGGGATCCTGGCTACACCTTC	CASSLTGDPGYTF
15	TRBV5-1	TRBJ2-3	TRBD2	-	TGCGCCAGCAGCTCTAGACTAGCGGGGGGAGATACGCAGTATTTT	CASSSRLAGGDTQYF
15	TRBV27	TRBJ2-2	TRBD1	-	TGTGCCAGCCGAATTCAGGGGGCCAATACCGGGGAGCTGTTTTTT	CASRIQGANTGELFF
15	TRBV5-1	TRBJ2-5	TRBD2	few	TGCGCCAGCAGCGGTGGCGGCGGGGGGGGAGAGACCCAGTACTTC	CASSGGGGGGETQYF
13	TRBV9	TRBJ2-5	-	-	TGTGCCAGCAGCGTAGCGGGAGTAGAGACCCAGTACTTC	CASSVAGVETQYF
16	TRBV10-3	TRBJ2-2	TRBD2	few	TGTGCCATCAGTGAGTCGGGTAGCGGGGGAACCGGGGAGCTGTTTTTT	CAISESGSGGTGELFF
14	TRBV30	TRBJ1-4	-	-	TGTGCCTGGAGTTCTAACGTACCTAGCGAAAAACTGTTTTTT	CAWSSNVPSEKLFF
11	TRBV11-3	TRBJ2-3	-	-	TGTGCCAGCAGCTTACAAGATACGCAGTATTTT	CASSLQDTQYF
15	TRBV7-2	TRBJ1-1	TRBD1	-	TGTGCCAGCAGCGACGTCAGGGGGGAGAACACTGAAGCTTTCTTT	CASSDVRGENTEAFF
15	TRBV13	TRBJ2-1	TRBD1	-	TGTGCCAGCAGCTTAGGGGACAGGAGCTACAATGAGCAGTTCTTC	CASSLGDRSYNEQFF
15	TRBV6-1	TRBJ1-2	-	-	TGTGCCAGCAGTGAAGCTTGGGGGCTTGACTATGGCTACACCTTC	CASSEAWGLDYGYTF
14	TRBV10-3	TRBJ1-5	-	-	TGTGCCATCAGTGAGTCGGGGGGAATTCAGCCCCAGCATTTT	CAISESGGIQPQHF
17	TRBV5-4	TRBJ1-6	TRBD1	-	TGTGCCAGCAGCTTGGGGACAGGACAATTAATTGATTCACCCCTCCACTTT	CASSLGTGQLIDSPLHF
12	TRBV7-6	TRBJ2-5	-	-	TGTGCCAGCAGTCCCAGGGGAGAGACCCAGTACTTC	CASSPRGETQYF
15	TRBV19	TRBJ2-7	TRBD1	-	TGTGCCAGTAGTATCGGACAGGGGGTCTCCTACGAGCAGTACTTC	CASSIGQGVSYEQYF
14	TRBV10-1	TRBJ2-1	TRBD1	-	TGCGCCAGCAGTAGGACAGGGACCTACAATGAGCAGTTCTTC	CASSRTGTYNEQFF
15	TRBV15	TRBJ2-2	-	-	TGTGCCACCAGCAGAGAGGGGACGGGAGTCGGGGAGCTGTTTTTT	CATSREGTGVGELFF
11	TRBV6-5	TRBJ2-7	-	-	TGTGCCAGCGCCCGGGGTGACGAGCAGTACTTC	CASARGDEQYF
18	TRBV7-2	TRBJ2-5	-	-	TGTGCCAGCAGCTTAGTGGGTGGGCAGGCGGGGTACCAAGAGACCCAGTACTTC	CASSLVGGQAGYQETQYF
13	TRBV19	TRBJ1-1	TRBD1	-	TGTGCCAGTAGCCGACAGGGGGGGACTGAAGCTTTCTTT	CASSRQGGTEAFF
16	TRBV5-4	TRBJ2-2	-	-	TGTGCCAGCAGATCGCCTACGGGGGGCGCACCCGGGGAGCTGTTTTTT	CASRSPTGGAPGELFF
15	TRBV28	TRBJ1-2	-	-	TGTGCCAGCAGCTCTGATATGGACAATAACTATGGCTACACCTTC	CASSSDMDNNYGYTF
13	TRBV7-7	TRBJ1-1	TRBD1	-	TGTGCCAGCAGCCGACAGGGAGGAACTGAAGCTTTCTTT	CASSRQGGTEAFF
16	TRBV2	TRBJ1-4	-	-	TGTGCCAGCAGTGTGGGCTCAGGTGCAACTAATGAAAAACTGTTTTTT	CASSVGSGATNEKLFF
13	TRBV10-3	TRBJ1-1	-	-	TGTGCCATCAGTGACCGGGACTACACTGAAGCTTTCTTT	CAISDRDYTEAFF
13	TRBV2	TRBJ2-5	-	-	TGTGCCAGCAGTGACTACGTACAGGGGACCCAGTACTTC	CASSDYVQGTQYF
14	TRBV11-2	TRBJ2-5	TRBD1	-	TGTGCCAGCAGCTTAGTACCGACAGGGTGGGCCCAGTACTTC	CASSLVPTGWAQYF
17	TRBV27	TRBJ2-1	-	-	TGTGCCAGCAGTTTTTGGTCAGGGTCCTCGACAGCTGTGGAGCAGTTCTTC	CASSFWSGSSTAVEQFF
14	TRBV24-1	TRBJ1-5	-	-	TGTGCCACCAACCCCCTGGAGAGCAATCAGCCCCAGCATTTT	CATNPLESNQPQHF
15	TRBV5-6	TRBJ2-5	-	-	TGTGCCAGCAGCAGACAGGGTGGAGGGCTAGAGACCCAGTACTTC	CASSRQGGGLETQYF
17	TRBV5-1	TRBJ1-2	-	-	TGCGCCAGCAGCTCTCCCGGGACTGCGAAAACTAACTATGGCTACACCTTC	CASSSPGTAKTNYGYTF
15	TRBV5-1	TRBJ1-5	-	-	TGCGCCAGCAGCTTGGACGGGGGGACCAATCAGCCCCAGCATTTT	CASSLDGGTNQPQHF
15	TRBV6-4	TRBJ1-1	-	-	TGTGCCAGCACCCTGACATCCCAGGGCATCGGTGAAGCTTTCTTT	CASTLTSQGIGEAFF
13	TRBV7-3	TRBJ2-1	-	few	TGTGCCAGCAGCTTCGACTGGTCCGGGGAGCAGTTCTTC	CASSFDWSGEQFF
14	TRBV3-1/TRBV3-2	TRBJ1-5	-	-	TGTGCCAGCAGCCAAAATAGGGGCACTCAGCCCCAGCATTTT	CASSQNRGTQPQHF
15	TRBV7-9	TRBJ2-7	TRBD1	-	TGTGCCAGCAGCTTGGCGGGACAGGGCTCCTACGAGCAGTACTTC	CASSLAGQGSYEQYF
15	TRBV10-2	TRBJ1-3	TRBD1	-	TGCGCCAGCAGTGCGACAGGGGACTCTGGAAACACCATATATTTT	CASSATGDSGNTIYF
18	TRBV6-2/TRBV6-3	TRBJ1-4	TRBD1	few	TGTGCCAGCAGTTACTCGCCGGGACAGGGCCTTTCCATGGAAAAACTGTTTTTT	CASSYSPGQGLSMEKLFF
16	TRBV10-3	TRBJ1-6	-	-	TGTGCCATCAGTGAGTCCGGTGGCCAGGGGAGTTCACCCCTCCACTTT	CAISESGGQGSSPLHF
15	TRBV27	TRBJ2-7	TRBD1	-	TGTGCCAGCAGTGAAACCGGGACAGCCCCCTACGAGCAGTACTTC	CASSETGTAPYEQYF
15	TRBV28	TRBJ2-1	-	-	TGTGCCAGCACCTCCGGTGGGGCGAGGGGGAATGAGCAGTTCTTC	CASTSGGARGNEQFF
15	TRBV27	TRBJ2-1	TRBD2	-	TGTGCCACCATCCCGGGGGGAAGATCGTACAATGAGCAGTTCTTC	CATIPGGRSYNEQFF
15	TRBV5-1	TRBJ1-6	-	-	TGCGCCAGCAGCTTGCAGGGAGGTGGGAATTCACCCCTCCACTTT	CASSLQGGGNSPLHF